Shown below are 25 T cell receptor beta chains from a single sample sequenced in a study of blood T cell repertoires in COVID-19. Using immunoSEQ multiplex PCR, the repertoire was profiled, and TCRdb retains in-frame clones only, with some absent. The sample includes fewer than 200,000 clones, over 70% seen only once; the top ten take about 6.3%. The material sequenced was peripheral blood. The receptors stem from a man aged 55-75 years with acute or convalescent COVID-19.

This rearrangement joins TRBV7-9 to TRBJ2-6; no clear D gene. The CDR3 contains 14 residues. Germline V gives CDR1 SEHNR, CDR2 FQNEAQ (reference sequence). Trimming cost V 3 bases and J 0 bases, with 3 bases left between them. CDR3: CASSFNSGANVLTF. The CDR3 nucleotides are TGTGCCAGCAGCTTTAACTCTGGGGCCAACGTCCTGACTTTC.

V and J are TRBV2 and TRBJ1-6, with D perhaps matching TRBD1 (5 bases). This CDR3 contains 14 residues. The V end lost 4 bases, the J end lost 5 bases, and 9 bases lay between the germline ends. Germline loops: CDR1 SNHLY, CDR2 FYNNEI. The CDR3 loop is CASSVQENNSPLHF. The DNA of the CDR3 is TGTGCCAGCAGTGTACAGGAAAATAATTCACCCCTCCACTTT.

V gene TRBV18 combines with J gene TRBJ1-3; D not resolved. Germline assignment: CDR1 KGHSH and CDR2 LQKENI. Trimming took off 3 bases at V and 1 base at J, with 10 bases between the two ends. CDR3 size: 15 residues. The CDR3 DNA follows: TGTGCCAGCTCACCGAGGGCCGGTTCTGGAAACACCATATATTTT. Its protein is CASSPRAGSGNTIYF.

This clone is a singleton in its sample. The identical CDR3 is also encoded by other nucleotide sequences in the sample. The V gene is TRBV30, the J gene TRBJ1-5; no firm D call. CDR3 length: 13 residues. The germline CDR1 and CDR2 sequences are GTSNPN and SVGIG (reference sequence). Trimming left V 0 bases short and J 4 bases short, with 7 bases between. The CDR3 DNA is TGTGCCTGGAGTGTCGGCGGAAATCAGCCCCAGCATTTT. It yields the protein CAWSVGGNQPQHF. Full variable domain (outside the CDR3, taken from reference TRBV30 and TRBJ1-5): SQTIHQWPATLVQPVGSPLSLECTVEGTSNPNLYWYRQAAGRGLQLLFYSVGIGQISSEVPQNLSASRPQDRQFILSSKKLLLSDSGFYLCAWSVGGNQPQHFGDGTRLSIL.

The chain joins TRBV5-1 to TRBJ2-1, with 10 bases aligning to TRBD1. Germline CDR1 reads SGHRS; CDR2 reads YFSETQ. This CDR3 contains 14 residues. V lost 2 bases to trimming and J lost 9 bases; unmatched junction nucleotides: 5. This CDR3 reads CASSLQTGGGEQFF. The CDR3 region has the DNA TGCGCCAGCAGCTTACAGACAGGGGGCGGTGAGCAGTTCTTC.

This clone was picked up a small number of times. The chain recombines TRBV3-1 (or the pseudogene TRBV3-2) with TRBJ2-7; perhaps TRBD2 as D (6 bases). Germline V gene lookup returns CDR1 LGHDT and CDR2 YNNKEL (reference sequence). The germline V and J ends were trimmed by 0 bases and 6 bases, with 27 bases remaining between them. There are 19 residues in the CDR3. CDR3 nucleotide sequence: TGTGCCAGCAGCCAAGATCAGTTAAGGGTTGGGGGGTACGGTGTCGAGCAGTACTTC. Translating it yields CASSQDQLRVGGYGVEQYF.

A note on this clone: Other DNA sequences of this sample code for an identical CDR3. The chain couples TRBV28 to TRBJ2-2; 7 nucleotides line up with TRBD2. Looked up from germline, CDR1 is MDHEN and CDR2 is SYDVKM. The CDR3 has 14 amino acids. Trimming cost V 7 bases and J 6 bases; bases outside gene matches: 8. CDR3 loop: CASTQVGGAGELFF. CDR3 nucleotide sequence: TGTGCCAGCACTCAAGTTGGGGGGGCCGGGGAGCTGTTTTTT.

The rearrangement joins TRBV11-1 to TRBJ1-2; 10 bases fit TRBD1. CDR3 length equals 13 residues. The trim removed 5 bases at V and 8 bases at J, leaving 5 bases unmatched. Germline V gives CDR1 SGHAT, CDR2 FQDESV (reference sequence). DNA of the CDR3: TGTGCCAGCAGCCCCGGGACAGGGGTCGGCTACACCTTC. This encodes CASSPGTGVGYTF. Variable domain in full (rest from reference TRBV11-1 and TRBJ1-2): EAEVAQSPRYKITEKSQAVAFWCDPISGHATLYWYRQILGQGPELLVQFQDESVVDDSQLPKDRFSAERLKGVDSTLKIQPAELGDSAMYLCASSPGTGVGYTFGSGTRLTVV.

V and J are TRBV11-2 and TRBJ2-1; the match to TRBD2 covers 10 bases. This CDR3 region has 15 residues. Germline V CDR1 and CDR2: SGHAT, FQNNGV. V dropped 2 bases and J dropped 10; count of bases not matched to a gene: 8. The CDR3 DNA sequence: TGTGCCAGCAGCTTAACTAGCGGGGAACTTTGGGAGCAGTTCTTC. It is translated as CASSLTSGELWEQFF.

This rearrangement joins TRBV6-2 or TRBV6-3 to TRBJ2-7; 7 bases line up with TRBD1. Germline loops: CDR1 MNHEY, CDR2 SVGEGT. CDR3 size: 17 residues. V dropped 2 bases and J dropped 3; count of bases not matched to a gene: 13. The DNA of the CDR3 is TGTGCCAGCAGTTACACAACTCACCGGACAGGAGACTACGAGCAGTACTTC. Its protein product is CASSYTTHRTGDYEQYF.

The chain carries TRBV7-3 and TRBJ2-1; D is unresolved. Germline V gives CDR1 SGHTA, CDR2 FQGTGA. Trimming took 1 base from V and 3 from J, leaving 4 bases between them. The CDR3 totals 13 residues. The CDR3: CASSLNSYNEQFF. The CDR3, as DNA: TGTGCCAGCAGCTTAAACAGCTACAATGAGCAGTTCTTC.

The chain is built from TRBV7-2 and TRBJ1-4; tentative D call: TRBD1 (5 bases). The germline V and J ends were trimmed by 6 bases and 7 bases, with 12 bases remaining between them. CDR1 is SGHTA and CDR2 is FQGNSA in the germline V gene. The CDR3 has 13 residues. As DNA, the CDR3 is TGTGCCAGCAGAGGGCAGGGCGGTGAAAAACTGTTTTTT. This codes for CASRGQGGEKLFF.

The rearrangement links TRBV10-2 to TRBJ1-3; D call uncertain. The CDR3 sequence is 15 residues long. With 6 bases removed from V and 1 base from J, the gap between germline ends came to 13 bases. Per the germline V gene, CDR1 is WSHSY and CDR2 is SAAADI. The CDR3 loop reads CASRVSGGSGNTIYF. The CDR3 DNA reads TGCGCCAGCAGGGTCTCAGGAGGATCTGGAAACACCATATATTTT.

This clone was counted many times. The chain recombines TRBV21-1 with TRBJ1-5; the table calls TRBD1, which could not be checked here. TRBV21-1 is deemed a pseudogene. CDR3 length: 18 amino acids. This CDR3 is CASSKDRSAGGSGQPQHF. CDR3 sequence (DNA): TGTGCCAGCAGCAAAGATCGGTCGGCAGGGGGCTCCGGGCAGCCCCAGCATTTT.

The J gene is TRBJ1-3, the V gene TRBV3-1 (or the pseudogene TRBV3-2); 7 positions agree with TRBD1. Per germline, CDR1 LGHDT and CDR2 YNNKEL (reference sequence). V was clipped by 3 bases and J by 0 bases; unmatched bases: 8. The CDR3 covers 17 residues. The CDR3 DNA reads as TGTGCCAGCAGCCAGCGACAACCAGGGGGCTCTGGAAACACCATATATTTT. Protein sequence: CASSQRQPGGSGNTIYF.

This clone showed up just a few times. This rearrangement joins TRBV9 to TRBJ1-6, with a possible D match to TRBD1 (6 bases). There are 16 residues in the CDR3. V lost 0 bases and J lost 7, with 14 bases in between. Germline CDR1 SGDLS, CDR2 YYNGEE. The CDR3 region is CASSVGDKGSNSPLHF. CDR3 sequence (DNA): TGTGCCAGCAGCGTAGGGGACAAGGGGTCCAATTCACCCCTCCACTTT.

The chain uses TRBV11-2 and TRBJ2-3; D unresolved. The CDR3 extends over 14 amino acids. CDR1 is SGHAT and CDR2 is FQNNGV in the germline V gene. V shed 2 bases and J shed 0 bases, with 6 bases lying between them. The CDR3 loop is CASSLSVSTDTQYF. The CDR3 region has the DNA TGTGCCAGCAGCTTATCCGTAAGCACAGATACGCAGTATTTT.

The J gene is TRBJ2-1, the V gene TRBV7-9; 11 positions match TRBD2. CDR3 size: 18 residues. From germline, CDR1 is SEHNR and CDR2 FQNEAQ (reference sequence). Trimming cost V 5 bases and J 3 bases; bases outside gene matches: 12. The CDR3 sequence: CASSPNTLAGGLYNEQFF. CDR3 bases: TGTGCCAGCAGCCCTAACACCTTAGCGGGGGGGCTCTACAATGAGCAGTTCTTC.

The V and J genes are TRBV5-5 and TRBJ2-3; D is possibly TRBD1 (6 bases). V was cut by 2 bases and J by 3 bases, with 13 bases left in between. This CDR3 is built from 15 residues. Germline CDR1 is SGHKS and CDR2 is YYEKEE (reference sequence). CDR3 amino acids: CASSLLGTRTDTQYF. DNA for the CDR3: TGTGCCAGCAGCTTACTCGGGACAAGGACAGATACGCAGTATTTT.

A single count supports this clone. The chain has TRBV7-9 and TRBJ2-7; a possible D gene is TRBD2 (6 bases). Trimming removed 8 bases from V and 3 bases from J, with 17 bases in between. Looked up from germline, CDR1 is SEHNR and CDR2 is FQNEAQ (reference sequence). CDR3 size: 14 residues. Written as DNA, the CDR3 is TGTGCCAGCGTTGGAGGGGAAGGCATCTACGAGCAGTACTTC. As protein: CASVGGEGIYEQYF.

This chain joins TRBV6-5 and TRBJ1-5; the D is unclear. There are 13 residues in the CDR3. V gave up 6 bases and J gave up 4 bases, with 10 bases separating them. Germline V CDR1 and CDR2: MNHEY, SVGAGI. CDR3 region: CASSPEGNQPQHF. In DNA, the CDR3 is TGTGCCAGCAGCCCCGAGGGAAATCAGCCCCAGCATTTT.

This clone occurred many times. The CDR3 sequence is CASSLEGAWGTEAFF. In nucleotides, the CDR3 is TGTGCCAGCAGCTTAGAGGGGGCATGGGGCACTGAAGCTTTCTTT. J is TRBJ1-1 and V is TRBV11-2; tentative D call: TRBD1 (6 bases). From germline, CDR1 is SGHAT and CDR2 FQNNGV. V lost 0 bases and J lost 4, with 12 bases in between. The length of the CDR3 is 15 residues.

The chain has TRBV7-2 and TRBJ1-5; D gene unclear. Germline-derived CDR1 and CDR2 are SGHTA and FQGNSA. The V end was cut by 3 bases, the J end by 0 bases, with 9 bases between. CDR3 length equals 15 residues. The CDR3 DNA is TGTGCCAGCAGCTTGGACGGGAATAGCAATCAGCCCCAGCATTTT. Its protein product is CASSLDGNSNQPQHF. Filled out from reference TRBV7-2 and TRBJ1-5, the complete variable domain reads GAGVSQSPSNKVTEKGKDVELRCDPISGHTALYWYRQSLGQGLEFLIYFQGNSAPDKSGLPSDRFSAERTGGSVSTLTIQRTQQEDSAVYLCASSLDGNSNQPQHFGDGTRLSIL.

The J gene is TRBJ2-7, the V gene TRBV28, with a tentative D call TRBD2 (6 bases). The germline V gene has CDR1 MDHEN and CDR2 SYDVKM. This CDR3 has 17 amino acids. V shed 1 base and J shed 0 bases, with 16 bases lying between them. The CDR3 region has the DNA TGTGCCAGCAGTTTATCCTTCGGGGGAGAGAACTCCTACGAGCAGTACTTC. This gives the protein CASSLSFGGENSYEQYF. Full variable domain (missing parts from reference TRBV28 and TRBJ2-7): DVKVTQSSRYLVKRTGEKVFLECVQDMDHENMFWYRQDPGLGLRLIYFSYDVKMKEKGDIPEGYSVSREKKERFSLILESASTNQTSMYLCASSLSFGGENSYEQYFGPGTRLTVT.

The J gene is TRBJ2-3, the V gene TRBV3-1 (or the pseudogene TRBV3-2); 9 bases are a match to TRBD1. With 2 bases clipped from V and 4 bases from J, the junction kept 7 bases outside the gene matches. CDR3 length: 16 residues. The germline gives CDR1 LGHDT, CDR2 YNNKEL (reference sequence). As DNA, the CDR3 is TGTGCCAGCAGCCAACGAATTACAGGGGGCGCAGATACGCAGTATTTT. It encodes CASSQRITGGADTQYF.